This TCR beta chain is drawn from a study of blood T cell repertoires in COVID-19 (dated by TCRdb to 2018 to 2021). Study-level background: Samples covering the acute and convalescent phases of COVID-19 were provided by collaborators in the United States, Italy and Spain. Deeply sampled blood TCRbeta repertoires from subjects exposed to, actively infected with, or recovered from COVID-19 were included in the dataset. The material from the prospective study consisted of cDNA or gDNA derived from T cells, B-cell-depleted T cells, or PBMCs. The sample metadata nearly always contained a de-identified subject ID, COVID-19 status, age in years and sex. The repertoires were released in a freely available public database meant as a resource for research on the immune response to SARS-CoV-2. The samples were drawn from the first 160 participants of the ongoing ImmuneRACE study and from over a thousand subjects provided by 6 global collaborators. Where available, HLA class I and class II types were taken from metadata supplied by the sample provider and were not determined by assay-based typing.

Concerning this clone: Its antigen specificity is not known. Qualities for individual bases were not recorded, and no much larger clone is one base off.

Each collaborating institution followed its own protocols to collect whole blood in K2EDTA tubes. For TCRbeta analysis, collaborators shipped samples in one of three forms: frozen whole blood, isolated PBMCs, or DNA extracted from either of those sample types. The CDR3 numbers 17 residues from cysteine through phenylalanine. The kept DNA is CDR3 alone, 51 bases in frame from the first base. V lost 4 bases and J lost 4 bases, and the count of bases not matched to a germline gene is 12. The germline V gene (reference sequence) provides CDR1 LGHDT and CDR2 YNNKEL. Summary of the overall study and its limitations: Clinical and demographic metadata were provided uncurated, with the amount varying by source and participant.

TCRbeta CDR3 regions were amplified from genomic DNA by means of the immunoSEQ Assay, a bias-controlled multiplex PCR. The authors' pipeline ran thus. The number of nucleated cells in each sample was estimated from the amplification of reference gene primers within the assay. Sequence reads were collapsed and filtered to measure the absolute abundance of every unique TCRbeta CDR3 rearrangement. For each sample, productive Simpson clonality was calculated as the square root of Simpson's diversity index across productive rearrangements. The clones in this table, taken by TCRdb from immuneACCESS, are in-frame only. Not every clone is retained; where verified, under half of the shortfall comes from an unresolved V gene, and the cause of the rest is unknown. V, J and clone size are taken as reported in that table, and D and trimming were inferred from the DNA itself. This sample has approximately 130,000 clones in its table, and 55% to 75% of those were observed once. Under 2.5% of the sample is taken by the ten largest.

The rearranged segments are TRBV3-1 (or the pseudogene TRBV3-2) and TRBJ2-3; 9 central nucleotides agree with TRBD2. This TCR was sampled from a woman aged 70-85 years with acute or convalescent COVID-19. The specimen sequenced was peripheral blood. The encoded CDR3 is CASSPRRAGGLSDTQYF. The bases read TGTGCCAGCAGCCCAAGACGGGCGGGGGGGCTCTCAGATACGCAGTATTTT.